This is a list of T cell receptor beta chains from one sample in a study of molecular identifiers for immune sequencing clone quantification. TCRdb re-analysed the PCR reads in MiXCR, keeping a single row per CDR3 protein. The sample lists about half a million distinct CDR3 sequences; 20% to 25% were seen once. The sequenced material came from naive CD8+ T cells from blood, with Jurkat cell RNA spiked in. The receptors come from a human donor in good health. Some libraries in this study had Jurkat cell RNA spiked in. Both conserved end residues are part of each CDR3. A D gene is named only where the DNA matches it firmly. Expanded clones get a size class; other rows say once, few or many, or leave the size out.

CDR3aa | CDR3nt | v_gene | abundance | d_gene | len | j_gene
CASSPREGWETQYF | TGTGCCAGCAGCCCGCGGGAGGGATGGGAGACCCAGTACTTC | TRBV7-9 | . | TRBD2 | 14 | TRBJ2-5
CASSTEGPKNIQYF | TGTGCCAGCAGTACGGAGGGGCCCAAAAACATTCAGTACTTC | TRBV28 | many | . | 14 | TRBJ2-4
CASSLTTGTATYEQYF | TGTGCCAGCAGCCTGACGACCGGGACAGCAACCTACGAGCAGTACTTC | TRBV27 | . | TRBD1 | 16 | TRBJ2-7
CSARDPRTRPRYGYTF | TGCAGTGCTAGAGATCCCAGGACAAGGCCACGCTATGGCTACACCTTC | TRBV20-1 | . | . | 16 | TRBJ1-2
CASSSLQGAMEAFF | TGTGCCAGCAGCTCGTTACAGGGGGCAATGGAAGCTTTCTTT | TRBV11-2 | few | TRBD1 | 14 | TRBJ1-1
CASSQDIAGPPDTQYF | TGTGCCAGCAGCCAAGATATTGCAGGTCCCCCAGATACGCAGTATTTT | TRBV14 | few | . | 16 | TRBJ2-3
CASSARDSVRETQYF | TGTGCCAGCAGCGCCCGGGACTCGGTTAGAGAGACCCAGTACTTC | TRBV7-6 | many | . | 15 | TRBJ2-5
CAWSTTGEMNEQFF | TGTGCCTGGAGTACGACTGGGGAAATGAATGAGCAGTTCTTC | TRBV30 | few | . | 14 | TRBJ2-1
CASSLDSPGELFF | TGTGCCAGCAGCTTAGATAGCCCCGGGGAGCTGTTTTTT | TRBV7-9 | . | . | 13 | TRBJ2-2
CASSLVGVEPQHF | TGTGCCAGCAGCTTAGTTGGGGTTGAGCCCCAGCATTTT | TRBV7-9 | few | . | 13 | TRBJ1-5
CASSHLGGGGYNEQFF | TGCGCCAGCAGCCACCTAGGCGGGGGGGGCTACAATGAGCAGTTCTTC | TRBV4-1 | few | TRBD2 | 16 | TRBJ2-1
CASSPRRRGEHQETQYF | TGTGCCAGCAGCCCAAGGCGCAGGGGCGAGCACCAAGAGACCCAGTACTTC | TRBV7-8 | many | . | 17 | TRBJ2-5
CSASNANSYEQYF | TGCAGTGCTAGTAACGCCAACTCCTACGAGCAGTACTTC | TRBV20-1 | . | . | 13 | TRBJ2-7
CASSPPRGLGTTYEQYF | TGTGCCAGCAGCCCACCCCGGGGCTTGGGAACAACCTACGAGCAGTACTTC | TRBV7-6 | few | . | 17 | TRBJ2-7
CASSLDAETMNTEAFF | TGCGCCAGCAGCTTGGACGCGGAGACAATGAACACTGAAGCTTTCTTT | TRBV5-1 | many | . | 16 | TRBJ1-1
CASSQDSTYEAFF | TGCGCCAGCAGCCAAGATTCGACGTATGAAGCTTTCTTT | TRBV4-3 | . | . | 13 | TRBJ1-1
CASISSQRTAITGELFF | TGTGCCAGCATCTCCTCCCAAAGGACAGCGATCACCGGGGAGCTGTTTTTT | TRBV11-2 | few | . | 17 | TRBJ2-2
CASSSPDSTFRQYF | TGTGCCAGCAGCTCCCCGGACAGCACGTTCCGGCAGTACTTC | TRBV13 | . | . | 14 | TRBJ2-7
CATSTGTGGYNEQFF | TGTGCCACCAGCACCGGGACAGGGGGGTACAATGAGCAGTTCTTC | TRBV15 | many | TRBD1 | 15 | TRBJ2-1
CSASGSADTQYF | TGCAGTGCTAGCGGGAGCGCAGATACGCAGTATTTT | TRBV20-1 | . | . | 12 | TRBJ2-3
CASSLSGQPSYSNQPQHF | TGTGCCAGCAGTTTATCGGGACAGCCTTCCTATAGCAATCAGCCCCAGCATTTT | TRBV27 | . | TRBD1 | 18 | TRBJ1-5
CASSQALAGRVGTQYF | TGTGCCAGCAGCCAAGCCCTAGCGGGACGGGTTGGTACGCAGTATTTT | TRBV14 | many | TRBD2 | 16 | TRBJ2-3
CASSDEGASNYGYTF | TGCGCCAGCAGTGACGAGGGGGCTTCTAACTATGGCTACACCTTC | TRBV10-2 | few | TRBD1 | 15 | TRBJ1-2
CASSLGGFSNQPQHF | TGTGCCAGCAGTCTGGGAGGGTTTAGCAATCAGCCCCAGCATTTT | TRBV6-2/TRBV6-3 | . | . | 15 | TRBJ1-5
CASTPLAGFSDTQYF | TGTGCCAGCACCCCCCTAGCGGGGTTTTCAGATACGCAGTATTTT | TRBV6-2/TRBV6-3 | many | TRBD2 | 15 | TRBJ2-3
CASSIAASGQETQYF | TGTGCCAGTAGTATAGCGGCTAGCGGCCAAGAGACCCAGTACTTC | TRBV19 | many | TRBD2 | 15 | TRBJ2-5
CASSQDTQGGYEQYF | TGCGCCAGCAGCCAAGACACACAGGGCGGCTACGAGCAGTACTTC | TRBV4-1 | many | . | 15 | TRBJ2-7
CASSPSRGQGEDEQYF | TGTGCCAGCTCACCATCCCGGGGACAGGGTGAGGACGAGCAGTACTTC | TRBV18 | . | TRBD1 | 16 | TRBJ2-7
CASSAAGAVGELFF | TGTGCCAGCAGCGCAGCGGGAGCGGTCGGGGAGCTGTTTTTT | TRBV9 | . | TRBD2 | 14 | TRBJ2-2
CASSYSRDTDTQYF | TGTGCCAGCAGTTACTCAAGGGATACAGATACGCAGTATTTT | TRBV6-5 | many | . | 14 | TRBJ2-3
CASSGLAGWSTGTQYF | TGTGCCAGCAGTGGACTAGCGGGGTGGAGCACAGGTACGCAGTATTTT | TRBV27 | . | TRBD2 | 16 | TRBJ2-3
CASSLLGGALPLAGGPVTGELFF | TGTGCCAGCAGCCTCTTAGGAGGGGCTCTTCCCCTAGCGGGGGGGCCGGTCACCGGGGAGCTGTTTTTT | TRBV7-9 | . | TRBD2 | 23 | TRBJ2-2
CASSLWMNTEAFF | TGTGCCAGCAGCTTATGGATGAACACTGAAGCTTTCTTT | TRBV5-6 | many | . | 13 | TRBJ1-1
CASSQKDQRSSGANVLTF | TGCGCCAGCAGCCAAAAGGACCAAAGGAGCTCTGGGGCCAACGTCCTGACTTTC | TRBV4-1 | many | . | 18 | TRBJ2-6
CASSYLLGQEGNQPQHF | TGTGCCAGCAGTTACCTACTCGGACAAGAGGGCAATCAGCCCCAGCATTTT | TRBV6-2/TRBV6-3 | many | . | 17 | TRBJ1-5
CASSTARDRGITIQETQYF | TGTGCCAGCAGCACGGCCCGGGACAGGGGCATCACTATTCAAGAGACCCAGTACTTC | TRBV6-5 | many | TRBD1 | 19 | TRBJ2-5
CASSLDGSYNEQFF | TGCGCCAGCAGCTTGGACGGCTCCTACAATGAGCAGTTCTTC | TRBV5-1 | . | . | 14 | TRBJ2-1
CAISESLAGGSQETQYF | TGTGCCATCAGTGAGTCGTTAGCGGGGGGATCCCAAGAGACCCAGTACTTC | TRBV10-3 | . | TRBD2 | 17 | TRBJ2-5
CASQGGGWDEQFF | TGTGCCAGCCAGGGGGGTGGTTGGGATGAGCAGTTCTTC | TRBV27 | many | . | 13 | TRBJ2-1
CASSQYRTDDEQYF | TGTGCCAGCAGTCAATATCGGACAGACGACGAGCAGTACTTC | TRBV6-2/TRBV6-3 | many | . | 14 | TRBJ2-7
CASSSPHWEPQYEQYF | TGTGCCAGCAGTTCTCCTCACTGGGAACCCCAATACGAGCAGTACTTC | TRBV25-1 | many | . | 16 | TRBJ2-7
CASSGSVRETQYF | TGTGCCAGCAGCGGGAGCGTGAGGGAGACCCAGTACTTC | TRBV7-6 | many | . | 13 | TRBJ2-5